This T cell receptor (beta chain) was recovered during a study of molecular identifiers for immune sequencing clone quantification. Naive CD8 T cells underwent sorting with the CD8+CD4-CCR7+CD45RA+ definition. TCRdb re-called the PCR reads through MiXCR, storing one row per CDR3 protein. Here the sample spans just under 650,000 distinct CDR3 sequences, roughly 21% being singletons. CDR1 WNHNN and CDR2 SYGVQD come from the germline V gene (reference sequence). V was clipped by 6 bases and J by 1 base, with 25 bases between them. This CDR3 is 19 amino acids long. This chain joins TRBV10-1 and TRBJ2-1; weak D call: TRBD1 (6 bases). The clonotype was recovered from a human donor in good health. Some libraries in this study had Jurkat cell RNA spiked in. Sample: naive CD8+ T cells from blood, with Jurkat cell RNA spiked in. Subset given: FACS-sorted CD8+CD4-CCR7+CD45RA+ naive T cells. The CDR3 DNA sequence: TGCGCCAGCAGAGTGTTCAGGGACAATGTTTTACTGTCCTACAATGAGCAGTTCTTC. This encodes CASRVFRDNVLLSYNEQFF.